Described below is a single T cell receptor (beta chain) sequence and its context. What it binds is not known. This entry is derived from a study of T cell repertoires in cytomegalovirus infection. Study-level results: The study identified carriers of CMV plus the relevant HLA from cumulative public TCR beta family frequency.

MiXCR, applied by TCRdb to the reads, yields one record per CDR3 protein. The sample contains 290,000 or so distinct CDR3 sequences, about 25% of which appear only once. V gave up 7 bases and J gave up 2 bases, with 12 bases separating them. There are 15 residues in the CDR3. Per germline, CDR1 SGHTA and CDR2 FQGNSA. The source of this sequence is a human donor in good health (CMV status not recorded). Some clones in this sample may be carry-over from other donors' samples. The chain uses TRBV7-2 and TRBJ1-6; perhaps TRBD1 as D (5 bases). The source material was PBMCs. The CDR3 coding sequence is TGTGCCAGCAACCCTCTGACAGCCTATAATTCACCCCTCCACTTT. As protein: CASNPLTAYNSPLHF.